This T cell receptor beta chain appears in the sequencing data of a study of shared clonotypes between healthy human individuals. Study-wide context: Donor composition was two women and three men, aged 18 to 49.

In the original workflow: Filtering was not the same, since immunoSEQ gave junction-only sequences without quality scores. Clones were sequenced by immunoSEQ multiplex PCR, and TCRdb holds only the in-frame ones, with some missing. That table furnishes V, J and clone size, whereas the DNA furnished D and trimming. In the table there are more than 550,000 clones, 90% of which are singletons. After removal of 3 bases from V and 2 bases from J, the junction contained 3 bases not matched to a gene. Germline V lookup: CDR1 SGDLS, CDR2 YYNGEE. The CDR3 runs to 15 residues. Sample: memory CD8+ T cells from PBMCs. Subset meaning: CD45RO+ cells pooled with CCR7-negative TemRA cells. The chain employs TRBV9 and TRBJ2-3, with 10 bases identical to TRBD2. The origin of this receptor is a man younger than 30 in good health. Some clones in this sample may be carry-over from other donors' samples. The CDR3 region has the DNA TGTGCCAGCAGCGCTAGCGGGAGAGACACAGATACGCAGTATTTT. Translating gives CASSASGRDTDTQYF.